The rows below give T cell receptor beta chains drawn from one sample of a study of shared T cell receptors in the human thymus. TCRdb keeps only in-frame clones here, not all; method: immunoSEQ multiplex PCR. The table records around 340,000 clones, 85% to 95% of them present only once. The sequenced sample consisted of thymocytes. The receptors here all came from a human donor. CDR3s include the opening cysteine and the closing phenylalanine or tryptophan. The D gene is left open where the match is weak. Not every row has a clone size; where given, it reads once, few, many or a size class.

V gene: TRBV15
CDR3 length: 16
J gene: TRBJ1-5
clone size: .
D gene: TRBD1
CDR3 protein: CATSGNPDREGQPQHF
CDR3 DNA: TGTGCCACCAGCGGTAACCCGGACAGGGAAGGTCAGCCCCAGCATTTT

V gene: TRBV18
CDR3 length: 16
J gene: TRBJ1-1
clone size: .
D gene: .
CDR3 protein: CASSPLPRLSNTEAFF
CDR3 DNA: TGTGCCAGCTCACCACTCCCCAGGTTATCGAACACTGAAGCTTTCTTT

V gene: TRBV9
CDR3 length: 17
J gene: TRBJ2-3
clone size: .
D gene: .
CDR3 protein: CASSVDDGTYLTDTQYF
CDR3 DNA: TGTGCCAGCAGCGTAGATGATGGGACCTACCTCACAGATACGCAGTATTTT

V gene: TRBV5-6
CDR3 length: 17
J gene: TRBJ2-5
clone size: .
D gene: .
CDR3 protein: CASSPIGKGGLSGTQYF
CDR3 DNA: TGTGCCAGCAGCCCAATTGGGAAGGGGGGATTGTCTGGGACCCAGTACTTC

V gene: TRBV6-9
CDR3 length: 14
J gene: TRBJ2-7
clone size: .
D gene: TRBD1
CDR3 protein: CASSPLGQGHEQYF
CDR3 DNA: TGTGCCAGCAGCCCCCTCGGACAGGGCCACGAGCAGTACTTC

V gene: TRBV7-9
CDR3 length: 14
J gene: TRBJ1-4
clone size: .
D gene: .
CDR3 protein: CASGSIATNEKLFF
CDR3 DNA: TGTGCCAGCGGCTCTATTGCAACTAATGAAAAACTGTTTTTT

V gene: TRBV15
CDR3 length: 16
J gene: TRBJ1-3
clone size: .
D gene: .
CDR3 protein: CATSRGLRGSGNTIYF
CDR3 DNA: TGTGCCACCAGCAGGGGATTACGGGGCTCTGGAAACACCATATATTTT

V gene: TRBV7-9
CDR3 length: 15
J gene: TRBJ2-3
clone size: .
D gene: TRBD2
CDR3 protein: CASSRGLAETDTQYF
CDR3 DNA: TGTGCCAGCAGCAGGGGACTAGCGGAGACAGATACGCAGTATTTT

V gene: TRBV2
CDR3 length: 15
J gene: TRBJ2-7
clone size: .
D gene: .
CDR3 protein: CATGVQFTGECEQYF
CDR3 DNA: TGTGCCACCGGAGTCCAGTTCACGGGAGAGTGCGAGCAGTACTTC

V gene: TRBV6-6
CDR3 length: 14
J gene: TRBJ2-3
clone size: .
D gene: TRBD2
CDR3 protein: CASSYQLATDTQYF
CDR3 DNA: TGTGCCAGCAGTTACCAACTAGCGACAGATACGCAGTATTTT

V gene: TRBV6-1
CDR3 length: 12
J gene: TRBJ2-7
clone size: .
D gene: .
CDR3 protein: CASPGLRLEQYF
CDR3 DNA: TGTGCCAGTCCGGGCCTGAGATTGGAGCAGTACTTC

V gene: TRBV7-2
CDR3 length: 18
J gene: TRBJ2-7
clone size: .
D gene: TRBD2
CDR3 protein: CASSLVPILAGGSHEQYF
CDR3 DNA: TGTGCCAGCAGCTTAGTCCCCATACTAGCGGGAGGATCCCACGAGCAGTACTTC

V gene: TRBV7-2
CDR3 length: 15
J gene: TRBJ1-1
clone size: .
D gene: TRBD1
CDR3 protein: CASSPTGARNTEAFF
CDR3 DNA: TGTGCCAGCAGCCCGACAGGGGCTAGGAACACTGAAGCTTTCTTT

V gene: TRBV11-2
CDR3 length: 18
J gene: TRBJ2-5
clone size: once
D gene: TRBD2
CDR3 protein: CASRRNGGRASDEETQYF
CDR3 DNA: TGTGCCAGCAGACGGAACGGCGGGAGGGCAAGCGATGAGGAGACCCAGTACTTC

V gene: TRBV4-3
CDR3 length: 15
J gene: TRBJ2-3
clone size: .
D gene: .
CDR3 protein: CASSQDMGGPDTQYF
CDR3 DNA: TGCGCCAGCAGCCAAGATATGGGGGGCCCAGATACGCAGTATTTT

V gene: TRBV28
CDR3 length: 13
J gene: TRBJ1-5
clone size: .
D gene: .
CDR3 protein: CASREGDDQPQHF
CDR3 DNA: TGTGCCAGCAGGGAGGGAGACGATCAGCCCCAGCATTTT

V gene: TRBV20-1
CDR3 length: 11
J gene: TRBJ2-7
clone size: .
D gene: .
CDR3 protein: CSASPRDEQYF
CDR3 DNA: TGCAGTGCTAGTCCCCGGGACGAGCAGTACTTC

V gene: TRBV28
CDR3 length: 14
J gene: TRBJ1-3
clone size: .
D gene: .
CDR3 protein: CASSLFFGGNTIYF
CDR3 DNA: TGTGCCAGCAGTTTATTCTTCGGGGGAAACACCATATATTTT

V gene: TRBV9
CDR3 length: 20
J gene: TRBJ2-2
clone size: .
D gene: .
CDR3 protein: CASSVRTITLPGKNTGELFF
CDR3 DNA: TGTGCCAGCAGCGTGCGGACGATAACTCTTCCAGGGAAGAACACCGGGGAGCTGTTTTTT

V gene: TRBV6-5
CDR3 length: 16
J gene: TRBJ2-7
clone size: .
D gene: .
CDR3 protein: CASSYIRQKRPYEQYF
CDR3 DNA: TGTGCCAGCAGTTACATCCGACAGAAGCGCCCCTACGAGCAGTACTTC

V gene: TRBV6-5
CDR3 length: 15
J gene: TRBJ2-7
clone size: .
D gene: TRBD2
CDR3 protein: CASSYGGSGGYEQYF
CDR3 DNA: TGTGCCAGCAGTTACGGGGGTAGCGGGGGCTACGAGCAGTACTTC

V gene: TRBV28
CDR3 length: 16
J gene: TRBJ1-2
clone size: .
D gene: TRBD1
CDR3 protein: CATVQNPGQESYGYTF
CDR3 DNA: TGTGCCACCGTACAGAATCCGGGACAGGAGAGCTATGGCTACACCTTC

V gene: TRBV11-2
CDR3 length: 13
J gene: TRBJ1-1
clone size: once
D gene: .
CDR3 protein: CASSLGRDTEAFF
CDR3 DNA: TGTGCCAGCAGCTTAGGCAGGGATACTGAAGCTTTCTTT

V gene: TRBV11-2
CDR3 length: 18
J gene: TRBJ2-7
clone size: .
D gene: TRBD2
CDR3 protein: CASSLGPPLAGGPYEQYF
CDR3 DNA: TGTGCCAGCAGCCTCGGACCTCCACTCGCGGGAGGGCCCTACGAGCAGTACTTC

V gene: TRBV14
CDR3 length: 15
J gene: TRBJ2-7
clone size: once
D gene: TRBD1
CDR3 protein: CASSQAGQETYEQYF
CDR3 DNA: TGTGCCAGCAGCCAAGCCGGACAGGAAACCTACGAGCAGTACTTC

V gene: TRBV28
CDR3 length: 15
J gene: TRBJ1-2
clone size: .
D gene: .
CDR3 protein: CASSFKRGEIYGYTF
CDR3 DNA: TGTGCCAGCAGTTTTAAGAGGGGGGAAATCTATGGCTACACCTTC

V gene: TRBV11-3
CDR3 length: 14
J gene: TRBJ2-7
clone size: .
D gene: .
CDR3 protein: CASSLSRGSREQYF
CDR3 DNA: TGTGCCAGCAGCTTAAGTCGGGGGTCCCGCGAGCAGTACTTC

V gene: TRBV10-3
CDR3 length: 16
J gene: TRBJ2-3
clone size: .
D gene: TRBD2
CDR3 protein: CAISEASGTSTDTQYF
CDR3 DNA: TGTGCCATCAGTGAGGCTAGCGGGACTAGCACAGATACGCAGTATTTT

V gene: TRBV30
CDR3 length: 13
J gene: TRBJ2-2
clone size: .
D gene: .
CDR3 protein: CAWSTGTVGELFF
CDR3 DNA: TGTGCCTGGAGTACCGGGACTGTCGGGGAGCTGTTTTTT

V gene: TRBV11-3
CDR3 length: 14
J gene: TRBJ2-7
clone size: .
D gene: TRBD1
CDR3 protein: CASSQETGGEEQYF
CDR3 DNA: TGTGCCAGCAGCCAAGAGACAGGGGGCGAAGAGCAGTACTTC

V gene: TRBV7-2
CDR3 length: 12
J gene: TRBJ1-1
clone size: .
D gene: .
CDR3 protein: CASSLGTGGGFF
CDR3 DNA: TGTGCCAGCAGCTTAGGGACTGGCGGTGGTTTCTTT

V gene: TRBV2
CDR3 length: 16
J gene: TRBJ2-3
clone size: .
D gene: .
CDR3 protein: CASTKGTRPSTDTQYF
CDR3 DNA: TGTGCCAGCACCAAAGGGACCCGGCCTAGCACAGATACGCAGTATTTT

V gene: TRBV25-1
CDR3 length: 10
J gene: TRBJ2-7
clone size: .
D gene: .
CDR3 protein: CASSSYEQYF
CDR3 DNA: TGTGCCAGCAGCTCCTACGAGCAGTACTTC

V gene: TRBV5-6
CDR3 length: 15
J gene: TRBJ2-1
clone size: few
D gene: .
CDR3 protein: CASSLVGSSYNEQFF
CDR3 DNA: TGTGCCAGCAGCTTGGTCGGGAGCTCCTACAATGAGCAGTTCTTC

V gene: TRBV28
CDR3 length: 19
J gene: TRBJ2-1
clone size: .
D gene: TRBD2
CDR3 protein: CASSSTDLIAGAVCNEQFF
CDR3 DNA: TGTGCCAGCAGTTCCACTGACCTCATTGCGGGAGCGGTTTGCAATGAGCAGTTCTTC

V gene: TRBV27
CDR3 length: 15
J gene: TRBJ2-1
clone size: .
D gene: .
CDR3 protein: CASSPLGAVIHEQFF
CDR3 DNA: TGTGCCAGCAGTCCCCTAGGGGCCGTGATACATGAGCAGTTCTTC